The rows below give T cell receptor beta chains drawn from one sample of a study of cytomegalovirus exposure and HLA in healthy donors. Profiling relied on immunoSEQ multiplex PCR, and the TCRdb table lists in-frame clones only, not all of them. In the table there are some 130,000 clones, roughly four fifths of which are singletons. The source material was PBMCs. These receptors all come from a male donor in good health and CMV-seropositive. CDR3s include the opening cysteine and the closing phenylalanine or tryptophan. Fields, in order: CDR3 DNA, CDR3 protein, CDR3 length, V gene, J gene, clone size, D gene. The D gene is left open where the match is weak. Rows give clone size only sometimes, using once, few, many, or a class for an expanded clone.

DNA: TGTGCCAGCAGTTTATGGGGGACTAGCGGGAGGGATGAGCAGTTCTTC
CDR3: CASSLWGTSGRDEQFF
length: 16
V: TRBV27
J: TRBJ2-1
size: -
D: TRBD2

DNA: TGTGCCAGCAGCCTAATAAGCGGCTCCTACGAGCAGTACTTC
CDR3: CASSLISGSYEQYF
length: 14
V: TRBV7-2
J: TRBJ2-7
size: -
D: -

DNA: TGCGCCAGCAGCCCGGGACAGGGGTTGAGCACTGAAGCTTTCTTT
CDR3: CASSPGQGLSTEAFF
length: 15
V: TRBV5-1
J: TRBJ1-1
size: -
D: TRBD1

DNA: TGTGCCAGCAGCGAGGAGAATAATTCACCCCTCCACTTT
CDR3: CASSEENNSPLHF
length: 13
V: TRBV7-2
J: TRBJ1-6
size: -
D: -

DNA: TGTGCCAGTAAGTGGCAGAATCAGCCCCAGCATTTT
CDR3: CASKWQNQPQHF
length: 12
V: TRBV19
J: TRBJ1-5
size: -
D: -

DNA: TGTGCCAGCGGGTGGACTAGCGGGAATGACAATGAGCAGTTCTTC
CDR3: CASGWTSGNDNEQFF
length: 15
V: TRBV28
J: TRBJ2-1
size: -
D: TRBD2

DNA: TGTGCCAGTAGTATTGCGACTAGCGGACACAATGAGCAGTTCTTC
CDR3: CASSIATSGHNEQFF
length: 15
V: TRBV19
J: TRBJ2-1
size: -
D: TRBD2

DNA: TGTGCCAGCACCTCTTTGGATACGCAGTATTTT
CDR3: CASTSLDTQYF
length: 11
V: TRBV6-5
J: TRBJ2-3
size: -
D: -

DNA: TGTGCCAGCAGCTTAGGTTGGGGGCCTCAGCCCCAGCATTTT
CDR3: CASSLGWGPQPQHF
length: 14
V: TRBV7-6
J: TRBJ1-5
size: few
D: -

DNA: TGTGCCAGCAGTTTATATTCGGTAGCAGCTTCGAACACCGGGGAGCTGTTTTTT
CDR3: CASSLYSVAASNTGELFF
length: 18
V: TRBV27
J: TRBJ2-2
size: -
D: -

DNA: TGTGCCAGCAGTGGGACTAGCGGGATTCCCAACTACGAGCAGTACTTC
CDR3: CASSGTSGIPNYEQYF
length: 16
V: TRBV28
J: TRBJ2-7
size: once
D: TRBD2

DNA: TGTGCCAGCAGTTACTTGGGACAGGGGTTTAGCGAGCAGTACTTC
CDR3: CASSYLGQGFSEQYF
length: 15
V: TRBV6-5
J: TRBJ2-7
size: -
D: TRBD1